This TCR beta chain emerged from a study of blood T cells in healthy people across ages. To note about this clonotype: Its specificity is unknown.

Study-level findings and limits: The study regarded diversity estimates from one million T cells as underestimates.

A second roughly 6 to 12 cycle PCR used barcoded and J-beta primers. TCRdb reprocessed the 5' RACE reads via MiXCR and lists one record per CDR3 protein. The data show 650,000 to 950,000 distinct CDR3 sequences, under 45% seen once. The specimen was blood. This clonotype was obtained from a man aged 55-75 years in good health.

The DNA of the CDR3 is TGTGCCAGCAGCTTAAGGGAGGGGGAGACCCAGTACTTC. Amino acid sequence: CASSLREGETQYF. The chain combines TRBV7-3 with TRBJ2-5, with 7 positions matching TRBD2. V was clipped by 1 base and J by 5 bases; unmatched bases: 1. CDR1 and CDR2 from the germline V gene are SGHTA and FQGTGA. The CDR3 is 13 residues long.